The rows below give T cell receptor beta chains drawn from one sample of a study of blood T cell repertoires in COVID-19. Only in-frame clones appear in the TCRdb table, and some are missing; sequencing was by immunoSEQ multiplex PCR. The sample records 140,000 to 150,000 clones, about four fifths being singletons. Sequenced sample: peripheral blood. The source is a human donor in a cohort sampled during active COVID-19. Each CDR3 is given with its conserved first and last residue. Fields, in order: D gene, V gene, J gene, clone size, CDR3 DNA, CDR3 protein. D genes are given only for firm matches. Clone size is not always given. Where it is, it says once, few, many or a class for expanded clones.

>TRBD2|TRBV6-5|TRBJ2-5|-
TGTGCCAGCAGTTACTCGACTAGCGGGGAGGGGACCCAGTACTTC
CASSYSTSGEGTQYF
>TRBD2|TRBV3-1/TRBV3-2|TRBJ2-7|-
TGTGCCAGCAGCCAATTTAGCGGGGTCCCTCCCTACGAGCAGTACTTC
CASSQFSGVPPYEQYF
>TRBD1|TRBV14|TRBJ2-3|-
TGTGCCAGCAGCCGAGGGACAGGGAGCACAGATACGCAGTATTTT
CASSRGTGSTDTQYF
>TRBD1|TRBV5-1|TRBJ1-4|-
TGCGCCAGCAGCACTGGGACAGGCTTTACTAATGAAAAACTGTTTTTT
CASSTGTGFTNEKLFF
>-|TRBV7-6|TRBJ1-5|few
TGTGCCAGCAGCCCAACGAGGGGGAATCAGCCCCAGCATTTT
CASSPTRGNQPQHF
>TRBD1|TRBV7-2|TRBJ2-1|-
TGTGCCAGCAGCTTAGGAGGGGGCAGATACAATGAGCAGTTCTTC
CASSLGGGRYNEQFF
>-|TRBV7-9|TRBJ1-4|once
TGTGCCAGCAGTTTCCCCAGCGGGGTTAATGAAAAACTGTTTTTT
CASSFPSGVNEKLFF
>TRBD1|TRBV27|TRBJ2-4|-
TGTGCCAGCAGTATCACGGGACAGGGGGCGTTCGTGGGATCCAAAAACATTCAGTACTTC
CASSITGQGAFVGSKNIQYF
>TRBD1|TRBV4-3|TRBJ2-1|-
TGCGCCAGCAGCCTCAGGGACAGGCCCTCGTCCATCAATGAGCAGTTCTTC
CASSLRDRPSSINEQFF
>TRBD1|TRBV10-3|TRBJ1-1|-
TGTGCCATCAGTGAGCGCCCGGGACAGGGCTATGAAGCTTTCTTT
CAISERPGQGYEAFF
>TRBD1|TRBV5-1|TRBJ2-7|once
TGCGCCAGCAGCTCACAGGGACAGGGCGTTAACGAGCAGTACTTC
CASSSQGQGVNEQYF
>-|TRBV20-1|TRBJ1-2|-
TGCAGTGCTAGTTCGACAGGCGTAGATAACTATGGCTACACCTTC
CSASSTGVDNYGYTF
>-|TRBV18|TRBJ2-1|-
TGTGCCAGCTCACCACCAAGCTTTTCCTACAATGAGCAGTTCTTC
CASSPPSFSYNEQFF
>TRBD2|TRBV5-1|TRBJ2-2|-
TGCGCCAGCAGCCCCGGACTAGGCCAGCGGGAGCTGTTTTTT
CASSPGLGQRELFF